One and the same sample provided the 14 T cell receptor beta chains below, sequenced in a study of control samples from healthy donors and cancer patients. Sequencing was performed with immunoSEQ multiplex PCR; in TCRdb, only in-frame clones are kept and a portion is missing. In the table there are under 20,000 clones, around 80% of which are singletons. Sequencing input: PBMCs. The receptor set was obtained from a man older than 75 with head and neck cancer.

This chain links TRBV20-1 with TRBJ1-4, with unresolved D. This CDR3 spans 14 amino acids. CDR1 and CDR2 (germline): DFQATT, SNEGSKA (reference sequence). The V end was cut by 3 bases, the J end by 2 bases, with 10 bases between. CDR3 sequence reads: CSASEGITNEKLFF. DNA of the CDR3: TGCAGTGCTAGTGAGGGAATTACTAATGAAAAACTGTTTTTT.

The CDR3 spells CASSEGGTIRGYTF. The CDR3, as DNA: TGTGCCAGCAGTGAAGGAGGGACAATCAGGGGCTACACCTTC. The rearrangement joins TRBV6-1 to TRBJ1-2; tentative D call: TRBD1 (6 bases). CDR1 and CDR2 (germline): MNHNS, SASEGT. CDR3 length: 14 amino acids. Trimming took 1 base from V and 8 from J, leaving 14 bases between them.

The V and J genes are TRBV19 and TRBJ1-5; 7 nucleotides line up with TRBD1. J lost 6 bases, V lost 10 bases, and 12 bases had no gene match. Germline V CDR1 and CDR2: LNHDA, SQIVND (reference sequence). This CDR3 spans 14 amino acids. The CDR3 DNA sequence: TGTGCCACCGTGGGTCAGGGGGGGAGTCAGCCCCAGCATTTT. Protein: CATVGQGGSQPQHF.

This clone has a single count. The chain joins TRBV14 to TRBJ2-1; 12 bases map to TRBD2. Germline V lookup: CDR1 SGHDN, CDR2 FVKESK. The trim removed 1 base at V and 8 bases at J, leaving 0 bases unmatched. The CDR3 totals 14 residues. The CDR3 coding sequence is TGTGCCAGCAGCCAAGGACTAGCGGGAGATGAGCAGTTCTTC. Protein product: CASSQGLAGDEQFF.

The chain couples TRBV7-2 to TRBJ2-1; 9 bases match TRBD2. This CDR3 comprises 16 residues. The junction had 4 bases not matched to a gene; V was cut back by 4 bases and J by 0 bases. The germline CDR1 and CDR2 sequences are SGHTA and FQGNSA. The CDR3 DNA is TGTGCCAGCAGCTCAGCGGGGGGCAGCTCCTACAATGAGCAGTTCTTC. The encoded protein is CASSSAGGSSYNEQFF.

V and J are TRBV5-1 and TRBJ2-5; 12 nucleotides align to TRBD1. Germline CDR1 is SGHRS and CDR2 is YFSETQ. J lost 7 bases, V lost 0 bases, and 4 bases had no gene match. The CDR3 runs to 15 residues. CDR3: CASSLEGQGAGTQYF. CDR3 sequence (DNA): TGCGCCAGCAGCTTGGAGGGACAGGGGGCGGGGACCCAGTACTTC.

CDR3 in amino acids: CASSHPDRGNEQYF. In DNA form, the CDR3 reads TGTGCCAGCAGCCACCCGGACAGGGGCAACGAGCAGTACTTC. The genes are TRBV6-5 and TRBJ2-7, with 9 bases matching TRBD1. V lost 6 bases and J lost 5; bases outside the gene matches: 8. The V gene's germline CDR1 is MNHEY and CDR2 SVGAGI. The CDR3 loop spans 14 amino acids.

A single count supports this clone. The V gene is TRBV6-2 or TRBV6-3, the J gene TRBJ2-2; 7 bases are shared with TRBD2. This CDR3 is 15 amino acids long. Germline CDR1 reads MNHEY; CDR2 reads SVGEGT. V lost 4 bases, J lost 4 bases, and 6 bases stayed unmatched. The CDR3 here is CASSFSTSVTGELFF. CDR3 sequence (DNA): TGTGCCAGCAGTTTCTCAACTAGCGTCACCGGGGAGCTGTTTTTT.

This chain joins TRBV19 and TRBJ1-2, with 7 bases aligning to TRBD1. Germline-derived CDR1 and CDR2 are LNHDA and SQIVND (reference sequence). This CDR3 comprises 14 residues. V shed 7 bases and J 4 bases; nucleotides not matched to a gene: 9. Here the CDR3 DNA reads TGTGCCAGTATCCCGACAGGGTTTGTCTATGGCTACACCTTC. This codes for CASIPTGFVYGYTF. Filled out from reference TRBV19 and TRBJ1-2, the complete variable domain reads DGGITQSPKYLFRKEGQNVTLSCEQNLNHDAMYWYRQDPGQGLRLIYYSQIVNDFQKGDIAEGYSVSREKKESFPLTVTSAQKNPTAFYLCASIPTGFVYGYTFGSGTRLTVV.

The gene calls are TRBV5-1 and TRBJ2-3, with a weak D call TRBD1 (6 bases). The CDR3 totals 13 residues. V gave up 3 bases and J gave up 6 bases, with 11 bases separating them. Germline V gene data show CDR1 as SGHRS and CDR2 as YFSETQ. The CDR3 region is CASSSQGPDTQYF. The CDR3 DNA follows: TGCGCCAGCAGCTCACAGGGACCCGATACGCAGTATTTT.

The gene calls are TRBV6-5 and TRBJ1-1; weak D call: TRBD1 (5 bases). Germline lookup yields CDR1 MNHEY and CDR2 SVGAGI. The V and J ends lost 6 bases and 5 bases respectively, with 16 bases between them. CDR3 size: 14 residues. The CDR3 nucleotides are TGTGCCAGCAGGCCCGGGACCAGCAGGACTGAAGCTTTCTTT. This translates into CASRPGTSRTEAFF.

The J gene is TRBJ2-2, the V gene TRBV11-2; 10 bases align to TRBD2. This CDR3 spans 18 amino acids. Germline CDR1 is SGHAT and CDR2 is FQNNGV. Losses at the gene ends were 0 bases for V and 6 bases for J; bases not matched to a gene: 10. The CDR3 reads CASSLDKRGGLPAGELFF. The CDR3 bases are TGTGCCAGCAGCTTAGATAAGCGGGGGGGCCTTCCGGCCGGGGAGCTGTTTTTT.

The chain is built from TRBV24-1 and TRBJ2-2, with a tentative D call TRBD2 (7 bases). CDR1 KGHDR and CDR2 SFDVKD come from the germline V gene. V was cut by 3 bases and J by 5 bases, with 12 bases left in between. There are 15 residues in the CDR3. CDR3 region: CATSDGGAGTGELFF. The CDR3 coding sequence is TGTGCCACCAGTGATGGGGGGGCCGGAACCGGGGAGCTGTTTTTT.

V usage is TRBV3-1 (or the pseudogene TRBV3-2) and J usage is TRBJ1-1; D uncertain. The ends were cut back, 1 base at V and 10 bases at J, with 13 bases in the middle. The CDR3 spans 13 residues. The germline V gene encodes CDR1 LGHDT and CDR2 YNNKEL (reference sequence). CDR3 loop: CASSQGSQSSAFF. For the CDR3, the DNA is TGTGCCAGCAGCCAAGGATCCCAGTCGTCAGCTTTCTTT.